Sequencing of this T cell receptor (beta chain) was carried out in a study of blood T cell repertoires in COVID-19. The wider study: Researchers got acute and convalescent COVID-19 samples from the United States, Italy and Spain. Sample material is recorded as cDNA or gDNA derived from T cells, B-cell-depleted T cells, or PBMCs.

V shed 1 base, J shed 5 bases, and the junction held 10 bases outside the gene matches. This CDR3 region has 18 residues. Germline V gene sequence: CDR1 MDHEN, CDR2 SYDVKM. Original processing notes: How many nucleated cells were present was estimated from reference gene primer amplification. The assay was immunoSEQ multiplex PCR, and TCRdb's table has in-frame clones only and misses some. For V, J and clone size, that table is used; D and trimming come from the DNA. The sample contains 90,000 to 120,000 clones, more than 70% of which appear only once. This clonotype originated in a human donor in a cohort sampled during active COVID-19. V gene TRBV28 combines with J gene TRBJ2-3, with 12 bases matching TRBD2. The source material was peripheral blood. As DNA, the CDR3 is TGTGCCAGCAGTTTATCCGCTAGCGGGAGGGCCGGGAGAGATACGCAGTATTTT. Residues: CASSLSASGRAGRDTQYF.